The clone carrying this T cell receptor (beta chain) showed up just a few times. The time point denotes: newly diagnosed GD, antithyroid drugs for less than 3 months. The TCR library was made from RNA that had been extracted from PBMCs in TRIzol. The sample comes from a study of regulatory T cells in long-lasting Graves disease. Study-wide background: Graves' patients, diagnosed recently, had received antithyroid drugs under 3 months.

The junction had 9 bases not matched to a gene; V was cut back by 3 bases and J by 6 bases. This CDR3 spans 15 amino acids. The germline V gene encodes CDR1 MNHEY and CDR2 SVGEGT. Arm-PCR of CDR3 regions and iRepertoire HTBI primers were used to build TCR beta libraries. TCRdb passed the multiplex PCR reads through MiXCR, listing each CDR3 protein once. The table includes roughly 420,000 distinct CDR3 sequences, around 15% detected once. These data also featured in a second study, about T cells in Graves' hyperthyroidism and ophthalmopathy. That paper states: HTBI primers were employed in a first-round RT-PCR of the TCR CDR3.

The rearrangement uses TRBV6-2 or TRBV6-3 and TRBJ1-2; the match to TRBD1 covers 8 bases. The TCR was taken from a woman in her forties or fifties with Graves disease. Here the sequenced sample was peripheral blood mononuclear cells (PBMCs), taken at new diagnosis, from a patient treated with antithyroid drugs. The chain's CDR3 is CASSYLTATGDGYTF. The CDR3 DNA reads TGTGCCAGCAGTTATTTAACTGCGACAGGGGATGGCTACACCTTC.